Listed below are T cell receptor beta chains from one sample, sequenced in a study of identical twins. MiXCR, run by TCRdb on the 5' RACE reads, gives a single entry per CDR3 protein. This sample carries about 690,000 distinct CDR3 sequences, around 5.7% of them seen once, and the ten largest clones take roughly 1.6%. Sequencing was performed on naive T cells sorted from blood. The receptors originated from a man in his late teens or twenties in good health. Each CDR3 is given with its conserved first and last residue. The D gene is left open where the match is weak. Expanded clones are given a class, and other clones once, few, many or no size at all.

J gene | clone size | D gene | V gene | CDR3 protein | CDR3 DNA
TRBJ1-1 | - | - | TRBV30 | CAWSVGGGTEAFF | TGTGCCTGGAGTGTAGGGGGTGGCACTGAAGCTTTCTTT
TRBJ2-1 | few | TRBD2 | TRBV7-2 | CASSTEPGLAGGGQFF | TGTGCCAGCAGCACGGAGCCGGGACTAGCGGGAGGTGGGCAGTTCTTC
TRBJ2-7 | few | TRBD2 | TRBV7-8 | CASSPLLREGSYEQYF | TGTGCCAGCAGCCCACTATTGAGGGAGGGCTCCTACGAGCAGTACTTC
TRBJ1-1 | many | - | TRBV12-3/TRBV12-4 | CASRPLGGNTEAFF | TGTGCCAGCAGACCCCTAGGGGGGAACACTGAAGCTTTCTTT
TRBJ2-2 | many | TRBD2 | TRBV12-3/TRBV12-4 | CASSPGLARSGELFF | TGTGCCAGCAGTCCCGGACTAGCAAGGTCCGGGGAGCTGTTTTTT
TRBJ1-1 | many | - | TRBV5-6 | CASSSDGHGGTEAFF | TGTGCCAGCAGCTCGGACGGACACGGGGGCACTGAAGCTTTCTTT
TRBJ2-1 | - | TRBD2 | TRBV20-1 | CSARKAGGSNEQFF | TGCAGTGCTAGAAAAGCGGGGGGTAGTAATGAGCAGTTCTTC
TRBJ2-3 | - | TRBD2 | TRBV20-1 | CSASPLASGSYF | TGCAGTGCTAGCCCCCTGGCTAGCGGGTCGTATTTT
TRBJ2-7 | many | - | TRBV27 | CASSLIQGNGEQYF | TGTGCCAGCAGTTTAATACAGGGAAACGGCGAGCAGTACTTC
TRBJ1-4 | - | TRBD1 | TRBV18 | CASLLPGQGPATNEKLFF | TGTGCCAGCCTACTCCCGGGACAGGGACCCGCAACTAATGAAAAACTGTTTTTT
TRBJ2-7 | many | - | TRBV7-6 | CASSPGGGNHYEQYF | TGTGCCAGCAGCCCAGGAGGGGGGAATCACTACGAGCAGTACTTC
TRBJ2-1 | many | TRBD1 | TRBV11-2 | CASILSQGAYNEQFF | TGTGCCAGCATATTATCCCAGGGGGCCTACAATGAGCAGTTCTTC
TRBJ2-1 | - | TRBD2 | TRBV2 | CASSTTSGIGEQFF | TGTGCCAGCAGTACGACTAGCGGGATCGGTGAGCAGTTCTTC
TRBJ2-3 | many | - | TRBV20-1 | CSARDPDAADTQYF | TGCAGTGCTAGAGATCCTGACGCCGCGGATACGCAGTATTTT
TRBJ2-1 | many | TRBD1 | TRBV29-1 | CSGGALQGTANEQFF | TGCAGCGGTGGAGCGCTCCAAGGGACAGCGAATGAGCAGTTCTTC
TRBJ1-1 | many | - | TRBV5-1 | CASSLEGGRNTEAFF | TGCGCCAGCAGCTTGGAGGGGGGACGGAACACTGAAGCTTTCTTT
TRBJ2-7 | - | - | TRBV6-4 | CASFLRFSGEKLYEQYF | TGTGCCAGCTTTCTTCGATTTTCGGGAGAAAAACTCTACGAGCAGTACTTC
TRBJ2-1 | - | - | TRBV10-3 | CAISESGVGSSSNEQFF | TGTGCCATCAGTGAGTCTGGGGTCGGGAGTTCGTCTAATGAGCAGTTCTTC
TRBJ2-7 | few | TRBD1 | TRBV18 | CASSPGQANEQYF | TGTGCCAGCTCCCCCGGACAGGCGAACGAGCAGTACTTC
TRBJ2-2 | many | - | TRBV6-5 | CASSSPGMQAGELFF | TGTGCCAGCAGTTCCCCGGGGATGCAGGCCGGGGAGCTGTTTTTT
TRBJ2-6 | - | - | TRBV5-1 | CASSMDRWGGTTGANVLTF | TGCGCCAGCAGTATGGACAGGTGGGGTGGGACTACTGGGGCCAACGTCCTGACTTTC
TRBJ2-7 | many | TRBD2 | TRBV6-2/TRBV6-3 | CASTGTSGRNSYEQYF | TGTGCCAGCACCGGGACTAGCGGGAGGAATTCCTACGAGCAGTACTTC
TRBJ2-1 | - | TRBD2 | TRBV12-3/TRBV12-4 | CASSLMPSGRDEQFF | TGTGCCAGCAGTTTGATGCCTAGCGGGAGAGATGAGCAGTTCTTC
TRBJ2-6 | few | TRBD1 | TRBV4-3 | CASSPTGAGANVLTF | TGCGCCAGCAGCCCGACAGGGGCTGGGGCCAACGTCCTGACTTTC
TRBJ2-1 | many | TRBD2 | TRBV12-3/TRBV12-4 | CASSFGGYTYNEQFF | TGTGCCAGCAGTTTCGGGGGGTACACCTACAATGAGCAGTTCTTC
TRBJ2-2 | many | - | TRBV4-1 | CASSQEEATWGELFF | TGCGCCAGCAGCCAAGAGGAGGCTACGTGGGGGGAGCTGTTTTTT
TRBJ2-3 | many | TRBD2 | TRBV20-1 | CSARGLVGTDTQYF | TGCAGTGCCAGGGGACTAGTTGGCACAGATACGCAGTATTTT
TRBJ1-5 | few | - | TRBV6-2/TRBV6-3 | CASHGPADNQPQHF | TGTGCCAGCCACGGTCCGGCGGACAATCAGCCCCAGCATTTT
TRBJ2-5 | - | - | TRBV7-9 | CASSPPRTKETQYF | TGTGCCAGCAGCCCGCCCCGGACCAAAGAGACCCAGTACTTC
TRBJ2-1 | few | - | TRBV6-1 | CAGESWESSYNEQFF | TGTGCCGGAGAATCTTGGGAGAGCTCCTACAATGAGCAGTTCTTC
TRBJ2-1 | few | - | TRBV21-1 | CASSKAKGSKQFF | TGTGCCAGCAGCAAAGCAAAGGGGAGCAAGCAGTTCTTC
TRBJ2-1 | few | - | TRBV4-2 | CASSQEKGTEQFF | TGTGCCAGCAGCCAAGAAAAGGGAACCGAGCAGTTCTTC
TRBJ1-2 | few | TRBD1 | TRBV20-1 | CSARPTGASGYTF | TGCAGTGCTCGTCCTACAGGGGCGAGTGGCTACACCTTC
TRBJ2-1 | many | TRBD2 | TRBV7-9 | CASSFRTSAINEQFF | TGTGCCAGCAGCTTCCGGACTAGCGCCATCAATGAGCAGTTCTTC
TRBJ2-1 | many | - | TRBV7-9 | CASSHPFYEVNEQFF | TGTGCCAGCAGCCATCCCTTTTATGAGGTTAATGAGCAGTTCTTC
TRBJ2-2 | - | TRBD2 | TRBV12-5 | CASALRLAGTGELFF | TGTGCTAGTGCTCTACGACTAGCGGGCACCGGGGAGCTGTTTTTT
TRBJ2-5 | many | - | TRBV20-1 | CSGGRQGGRHQETQYF | TGCAGTGGGGGACGACAGGGAGGGAGGCACCAAGAGACCCAGTACTTC
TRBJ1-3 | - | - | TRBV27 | CASSVYGGISGNTIYF | TGTGCCAGCAGTGTTTATGGGGGAATCTCTGGAAACACCATATATTTT
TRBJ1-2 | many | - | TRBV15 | CATSRAPDKIYGYTF | TGTGCCACCAGCAGAGCTCCGGACAAGATCTATGGCTACACCTTC
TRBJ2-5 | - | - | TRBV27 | CASSSHPDSDQETQYF | TGTGCCAGCAGTTCTCACCCAGACTCTGACCAAGAGACCCAGTACTTC
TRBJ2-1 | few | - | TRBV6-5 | CASSYSARERDVEQFF | TGTGCCAGCAGTTACTCGGCGCGGGAACGGGACGTTGAGCAGTTCTTC
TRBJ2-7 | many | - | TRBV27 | CASSLQEGTYEQYF | TGTGCCAGCAGTTTACAGGAGGGAACATACGAGCAGTACTTC
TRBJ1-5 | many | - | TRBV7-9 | CASSRTDSSNQPQHF | TGTGCCAGCAGCCGAACGGACAGCAGCAATCAGCCCCAGCATTTT
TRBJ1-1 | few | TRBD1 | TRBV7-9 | CASSLAAGGWTEAFF | TGTGCCAGCAGCCTTGCGGCAGGGGGTTGGACTGAAGCTTTCTTT
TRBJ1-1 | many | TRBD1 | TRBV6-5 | CASSYRGLSLYTEAFF | TGTGCCAGCAGTTACAGGGGGCTCTCCCTTTACACTGAAGCTTTCTTT
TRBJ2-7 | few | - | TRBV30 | CAWTLGRGPYEQYF | TGTGCCTGGACTCTGGGGCGGGGCCCCTACGAGCAGTACTTC
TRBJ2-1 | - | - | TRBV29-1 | CSVPDGSPYNEQFF | TGCAGCGTCCCGGACGGATCCCCCTACAATGAGCAGTTCTTC
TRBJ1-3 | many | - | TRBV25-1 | CASSDSSGLAGNTIYF | TGTGCCAGCAGTGACTCATCCGGCCTAGCGGGAAACACCATATATTTT
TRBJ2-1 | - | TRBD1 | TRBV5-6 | CASSLGQGRSYNEQFF | TGTGCCAGCAGCCTGGGACAGGGAAGGTCCTACAATGAGCAGTTCTTC
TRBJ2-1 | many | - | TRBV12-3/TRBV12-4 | CASSFLTRNNEQFF | TGTGCCAGCAGTTTTCTCACGAGAAATAATGAGCAGTTCTTC
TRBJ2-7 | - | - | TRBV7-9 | CASSPPHAYEQYF | TGTGCCAGCAGCCCCCCTCACGCCTACGAGCAGTACTTC
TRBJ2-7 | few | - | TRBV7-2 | CASSLTPGQAYEQYF | TGTGCCAGCAGCTTAACCCCGGGACAAGCCTACGAGCAGTACTTC
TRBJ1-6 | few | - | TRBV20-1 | CSARDRLSLNSPLHF | TGCAGTGCTAGAGATCGGCTATCACTGAATTCACCCCTCCACTTT
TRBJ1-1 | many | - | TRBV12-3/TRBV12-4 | CASSLITEAFF | TGTGCCAGCAGTTTAATAACTGAAGCTTTCTTT
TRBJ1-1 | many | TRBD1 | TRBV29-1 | CSVQGQGVMNTEAFF | TGCAGCGTCCAAGGACAGGGGGTCATGAACACTGAAGCTTTCTTT
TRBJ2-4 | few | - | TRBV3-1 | CASSQEQLAKNIQYF | TGTGCCAGCAGCCAAGAACAACTAGCCAAAAACATTCAGTACTTC
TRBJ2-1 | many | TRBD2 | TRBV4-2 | CASSQILAGVTYNEQFF | TGTGCCAGCAGCCAGATCCTGGCGGGAGTCACCTACAATGAGCAGTTCTTC
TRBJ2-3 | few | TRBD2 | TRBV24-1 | CATSDRTSGSADTQYF | TGTGCCACCAGTGACAGGACTAGCGGGAGTGCGGATACGCAGTATTTT
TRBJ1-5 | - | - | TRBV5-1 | CASSFGTAGQPQHF | TGCGCCAGCAGCTTTGGGACGGCGGGACAGCCCCAGCATTTT
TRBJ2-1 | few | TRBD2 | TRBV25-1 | CASSRTSGSPYNEQFF | TGTGCCAGCAGTCGAACTAGCGGGAGTCCCTACAATGAGCAGTTCTTC